This T cell receptor beta chain was documented in a study of T cell changes during pregnancy in multiple sclerosis. Libraries were prepared by immunoSEQ multiplex PCR; TCRdb keeps only in-frame clonotypes and omits some of them. The sample shows around 44,000 clones, approximately 92% of them seen only once. The CDR3 sequence is 16 residues long. The germline V gene encodes CDR1 KGHSH and CDR2 LQKENI. V lost 4 bases and J lost 4; bases outside the gene matches: 13. This rearrangement joins TRBV18 to TRBJ2-7, with 7 bases aligning to TRBD1. The sequenced sample was peripheral blood. This clonotype was sampled from a female donor with multiple sclerosis, enrolled in a pregnancy study. CDR3 nucleotide sequence: TGTGCCAGCTCACTACTGAACCCGGGACAGCAATACGAGCAGTACTTC. Translation gives CASSLLNPGQQYEQYF.